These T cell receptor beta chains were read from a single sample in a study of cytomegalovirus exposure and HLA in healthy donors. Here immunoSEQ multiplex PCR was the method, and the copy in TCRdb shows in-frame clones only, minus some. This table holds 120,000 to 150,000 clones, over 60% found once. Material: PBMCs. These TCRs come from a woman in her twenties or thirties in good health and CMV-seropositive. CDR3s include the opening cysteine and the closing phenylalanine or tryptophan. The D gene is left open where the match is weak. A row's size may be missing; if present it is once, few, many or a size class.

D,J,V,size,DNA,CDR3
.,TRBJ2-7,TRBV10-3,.,TGTGCCATCACCCCGACTAGAGATGCCTACGAGCAGTACTTC,CAITPTRDAYEQYF
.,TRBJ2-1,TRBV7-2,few,TGTGCCAGCAGCTTAGCGTTTCAATACAATGAGCAGTTCTTC,CASSLAFQYNEQFF
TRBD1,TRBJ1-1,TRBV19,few,TGTGCCAGTAGTTTACAGGGGACGCCTGAAGCTTTCTTT,CASSLQGTPEAFF
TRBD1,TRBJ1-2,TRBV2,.,TGTGCCAGCAGTGAGACAGGGGGCCATGGCTACACCTTC,CASSETGGHGYTF
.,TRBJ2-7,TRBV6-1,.,TGTGCCAGCAGTGAAGCGCTGGGCTTCTACGAGCAGTACTTC,CASSEALGFYEQYF
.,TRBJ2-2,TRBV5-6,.,TGTGCCAGCAGCTTACAGTCCAGGGGCCTGACCGGGGAGCTGTTTTTT,CASSLQSRGLTGELFF
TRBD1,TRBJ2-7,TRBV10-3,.,TGTGCCACTGAAGGACAGGGGCCGTACGAGCAGTACTTC,CATEGQGPYEQYF
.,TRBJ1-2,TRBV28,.,TGTGCCAGCAGTTTATCTGACAGAAACTATGGCTACACCTTC,CASSLSDRNYGYTF
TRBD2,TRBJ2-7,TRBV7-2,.,TGTGCCAGCAGCGTTTTGGGGACCTCACTAGCGGGAGGATACGAGCAGTACTTC,CASSVLGTSLAGGYEQYF
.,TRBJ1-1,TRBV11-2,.,TGTGCCAGCAGCTTAAGGGGAGGGACTGAAGCTTTCTTT,CASSLRGGTEAFF
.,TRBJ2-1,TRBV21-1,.,TGTGCCAGCGCTCTGAGCAATGAGCAGTTCTTC,CASALSNEQFF
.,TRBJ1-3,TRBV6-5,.,TGTGCCAGCAGGAACGGGGGTTTTGGAAACACCATATATTTT,CASRNGGFGNTIYF
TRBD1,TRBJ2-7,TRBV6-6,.,TGTGCCAGCAGAGAGGACAGGGAGCACCCCTACGAGCAGTACTTC,CASREDREHPYEQYF
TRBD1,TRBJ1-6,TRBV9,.,TGTGCCAGCAGCCTGGGACAGATAAATTCACCCCTCCACTTT,CASSLGQINSPLHF
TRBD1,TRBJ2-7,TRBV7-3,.,TGTGCCAGCAGCCCTGGTGGTGGGACAGGTCGCTACGAGCAGTACTTC,CASSPGGGTGRYEQYF
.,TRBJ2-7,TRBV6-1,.,TGTGCCAGCACCAACTCCAGGAGGGGAACCTACGAGCAGTACTTC,CASTNSRRGTYEQYF
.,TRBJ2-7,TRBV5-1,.,TGCGCCAGCAGTTATTTCGACAACTCCTACGAGCAGTACTTC,CASSYFDNSYEQYF
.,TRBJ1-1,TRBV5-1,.,TGCGCCAGCAGTTTACAGGGAACTGAAGCTTTCTTT,CASSLQGTEAFF
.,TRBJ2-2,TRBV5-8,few,TGTGCCAGCAGCTTGAGTTCGGGGGACACCGGGGAGCTGTTTTTT,CASSLSSGDTGELFF
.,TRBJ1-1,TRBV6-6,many,TGTGCCAGCCTCCGGAGCACTGAAGCTTTCTTT,CASLRSTEAFF
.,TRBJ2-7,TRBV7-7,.,TGTGCCAGCAGCCGGGTGTACGAGCAGTACTTC,CASSRVYEQYF
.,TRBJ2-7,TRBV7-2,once,TGTGCCAGCAGACTTGACAGAAACGAGCAGTACTTC,CASRLDRNEQYF
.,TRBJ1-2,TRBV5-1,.,TGCGCCAGCAGCTTGTCACAGGGAAGTTATGGTGGCTACACCTTC,CASSLSQGSYGGYTF
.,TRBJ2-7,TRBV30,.,TGTGCCTGGAGTGTAGGCAGGGGCGACGAGCAGTACTTC,CAWSVGRGDEQYF
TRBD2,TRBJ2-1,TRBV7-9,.,TGTGCCAGCAGCCCAAGGGACGGGAGGGCCTACAATGAGCAGTTCTTC,CASSPRDGRAYNEQFF
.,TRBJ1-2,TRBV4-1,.,TGCGCCAGCAGCCACCTGAGGACCCGGGGAAACTATGGCTACACCTTC,CASSHLRTRGNYGYTF
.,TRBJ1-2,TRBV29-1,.,TGCAGCGTTCCCTCGGGGTCTAACTATGGCTACGCCTTC,CSVPSGSNYGYAF
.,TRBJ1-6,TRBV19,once,TGTGCCAGTAGTCTGACACGACCCGGAGGCTCACCCCTCCACTTT,CASSLTRPGGSPLHF
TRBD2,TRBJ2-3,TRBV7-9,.,TGTGCCAGCAGCTCTCGACTAGCGGGAGAGCCAGATACGCAGTATTTT,CASSSRLAGEPDTQYF
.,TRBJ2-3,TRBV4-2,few,TGTGCCAGCAGCCAACTAGGAGTAACCGAGGATACGCAGTATTTT,CASSQLGVTEDTQYF
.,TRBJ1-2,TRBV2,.,TGTGCCAGCAGTGCGACACTTCAGGGACTGTATGGCTACACCTTC,CASSATLQGLYGYTF
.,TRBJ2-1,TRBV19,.,TGTGCCAGTAGTATATTGGGCGGGTACAATGAGCAGTTCTTC,CASSILGGYNEQFF
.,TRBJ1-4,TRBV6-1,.,TGTGCCAGCAGTGTAATTAGTAGCGAAAAACTGTTTTTT,CASSVISSEKLFF
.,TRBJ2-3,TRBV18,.,TGTGCCAGCTCACCGGTGAGAAGGGACTCACCGACAGATACGCAGTATTTT,CASSPVRRDSPTDTQYF
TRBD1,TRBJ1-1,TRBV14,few,TGTGCCAGCAGCCTGACAGGGGGAACTGAAGCTTTCTTT,CASSLTGGTEAFF
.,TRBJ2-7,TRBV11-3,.,TGTGCCAGCAGCCGTGGGGGGGACAATCGGGGTTACGAGCAGTACTTC,CASSRGGDNRGYEQYF
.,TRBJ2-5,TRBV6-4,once,TGTGCCAGCAGTCTCAGGGGCGGGGAGACCCAGTACTTC,CASSLRGGETQYF
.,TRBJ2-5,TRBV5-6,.,TGTGCCAGCAGCTTCAGGCCAGGGGGGGAGACCCAGTACTTC,CASSFRPGGETQYF
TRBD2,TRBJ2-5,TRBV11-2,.,TGTGCCAGCAGCCGCCGGACTAGCGGGAGGAAGGAGACCCAGTACTTC,CASSRRTSGRKETQYF
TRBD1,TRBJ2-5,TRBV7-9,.,TGTGCCAGCAGCCCGAGGGGGCCAGATCAAGAGACCCAGTACTTC,CASSPRGPDQETQYF
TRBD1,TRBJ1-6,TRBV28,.,TGTGCCAGCAGTCCCCCGGACAGGGCCACCTATAATTCGGCCCTCCACTTT,CASSPPDRATYNSALHF
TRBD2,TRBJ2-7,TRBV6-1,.,TGTGCCAGCACCACGGGGACTAGCGGGAGCTACGAGCAGTACTTC,CASTTGTSGSYEQYF
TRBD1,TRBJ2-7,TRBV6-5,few,TGTGCCAGCAGAAATCCGGGACAGGGTGCCTACGAGCAGTACTTC,CASRNPGQGAYEQYF
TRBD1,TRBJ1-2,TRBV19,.,TGTGCCAGTATGCCAGGGGGTTGGGATGGCTACACCTTC,CASMPGGWDGYTF
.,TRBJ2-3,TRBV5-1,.,TGCGCCAGCAGTCTTGAAGGTCAGGGAGGCACGCAGTATTTT,CASSLEGQGGTQYF
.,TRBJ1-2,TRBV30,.,TGTGCCTGGAGTCGACGCACAGGGGGCTACACCTTC,CAWSRRTGGYTF
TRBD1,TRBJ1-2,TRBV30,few,TGTGCCTGGAGTCAAATCTACAGGGGTGGCTACACCTTC,CAWSQIYRGGYTF
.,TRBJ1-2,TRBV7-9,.,TGTGCCAGCAGCTTAGGGGGGGGATACTATGGCTACACCTTC,CASSLGGGYYGYTF
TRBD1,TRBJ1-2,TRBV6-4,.,TGTGCCAGCAGTGACTCCCTGACAGGGAGTGAGACCTTC,CASSDSLTGSETF
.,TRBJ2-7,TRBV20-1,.,TGCAGTGCTAGCGGTCCGGGCGAGCAGTACTTC,CSASGPGEQYF
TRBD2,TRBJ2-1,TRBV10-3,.,TGTGCCATCAGAAAAGGCGGGGGGACCTACAATGAGCAGTTCTTC,CAIRKGGGTYNEQFF
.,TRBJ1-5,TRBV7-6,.,TGTGCCAGCAGCTTAGACAGGCTCGGGCAGCCCCAGCATTTT,CASSLDRLGQPQHF
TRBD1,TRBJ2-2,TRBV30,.,TGTGCCTGGAGGACAGGGTCCAGCGGGGAGCTGTTTTTT,CAWRTGSSGELFF
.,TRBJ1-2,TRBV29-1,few,TGCAGCGTTGAAGACACAGGGAACTATGGCTACACCTTC,CSVEDTGNYGYTF
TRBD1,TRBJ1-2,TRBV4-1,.,TGCGCCAGCAGCCATGACAGGGACCAATATGGCTACACCTTC,CASSHDRDQYGYTF
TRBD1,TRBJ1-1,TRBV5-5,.,TGTGCCAGCAGCCGCAGACAGGGGAACACTGAAGCTTTCTTT,CASSRRQGNTEAFF
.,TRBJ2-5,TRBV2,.,TGTGCCAGCAGTGCAGAAGAGACCCAGTACTTC,CASSAEETQYF
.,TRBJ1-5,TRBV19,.,TGTGCCAGTAGTGGCAGGGTGGGCAATCAGCCCCAGCATTTT,CASSGRVGNQPQHF
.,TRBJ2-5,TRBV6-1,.,TGTGCCAGCAGTGAAGTAGGCGGAGGGCCAATGACCCAGTACTTC,CASSEVGGGPMTQYF
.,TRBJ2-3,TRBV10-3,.,TGTGCCATCACAAACCCTGGGGGGGGGCAAGCAGATACGCAGTATTTT,CAITNPGGGQADTQYF